The 5 T cell receptor beta chains presented below share a single source sample, sequenced in a study of read filtering for tumor transcriptome and immune sequencing. This library used about 360 ng RNA and molecular barcoded adaptors spanning alpha/delta and beta/gamma chains. One entry per CDR3 protein results from TCRdb running MiXCR on the reads. The data hold thousands of distinct CDR3 sequences, with 20% to 25% observed a single time. Sequenced: a population of CD138-negative cells sorted from bone marrow. These receptors originate from a donor older than 35 with multiple myeloma.

The table lists this clonotype with many counts. CDR3 DNA: TGCGCCAGCAGCCCACTCGGGCGGGTAGGCTACGAGCAGTACTTC. Its translation: CASSPLGRVGYEQYF. The rearrangement uses TRBV5-1 and TRBJ2-7; D perhaps matches TRBD2 (5 bases). The V end lost 4 bases, the J end lost 3 bases, and 17 bases lay between the germline ends. Per the germline V gene, CDR1 is SGHRS and CDR2 is YFSETQ. This CDR3 has 15 amino acids.

This clonotype was counted at least ten times. V and J are TRBV20-1 and TRBJ2-1; D unresolved. This CDR3 is 14 amino acids long. Germline CDR1 and CDR2: DFQATT and SNEGSKA (reference sequence). The V end lost 4 bases, the J end lost 8 bases, and 18 bases lay between the germline ends. This chain's CDR3 is CSAKETPLRDEQFF. As DNA, the CDR3 is TGCAGTGCTAAAGAAACCCCCCTTAGGGATGAGCAGTTCTTC.

This clonotype was detected many times. A junction end diverges from the germline sequence, so it may reflect a read error. This rearrangement joins TRBV6-2 or TRBV6-3 to TRBJ2-3, with TRBD2 matching 7 bases. Germline values: CDR1 MNHEY, CDR2 SVGEGT. CDR3 length: 15 amino acids. DNA of the CDR3: TGTACCAGCAGTTACGTGGGGGAGGGGTCAGATACGCAGTATTTT. This translates into CTSSYVGEGSDTQYF.

Notes on this clonotype: This likely stems from a read error, as it lies one base from a far larger clone. J is TRBJ1-1 and V is TRBV6-1; D gene ambiguous. Germline V gene sequence: CDR1 MNHNS, CDR2 SASEGT. The CDR3 has 13 residues. With 6 bases removed from V and 5 bases from J, the gap between germline ends came to 13 bases. The CDR3 reads CASSGDGMTEAFF. The CDR3 DNA is TGTGCCAGCAGCGGTGATGGGATGACTGAAGCTTTCTTT.

This clonotype has ten or more counts. This chain uses TRBV19 with TRBJ1-2; D is uncertain. There are 13 residues in the CDR3. V dropped 10 bases and J dropped 6 bases, with 18 bases sitting between them. Germline CDR1 LNHDA, CDR2 SQIVND (reference sequence). In nucleotides, the CDR3 is TGTGCCACGCAGGAGGGAGCTTCCAATGGCTACACCTTC. Translating it yields CATQEGASNGYTF.